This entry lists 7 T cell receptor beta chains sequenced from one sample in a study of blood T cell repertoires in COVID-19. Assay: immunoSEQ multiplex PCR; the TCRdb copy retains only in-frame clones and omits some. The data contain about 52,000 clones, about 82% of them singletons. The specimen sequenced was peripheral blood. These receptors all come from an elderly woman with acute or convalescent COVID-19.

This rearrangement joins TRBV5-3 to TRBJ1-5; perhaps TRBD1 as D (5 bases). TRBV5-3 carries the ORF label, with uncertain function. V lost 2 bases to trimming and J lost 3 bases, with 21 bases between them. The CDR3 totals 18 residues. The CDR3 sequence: CARSFGGTPAQANQPQHF. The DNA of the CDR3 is TGTGCCAGAAGCTTTGGGGGGACCCCGGCGCAGGCCAATCAGCCCCAGCATTTT.

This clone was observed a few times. The CDR3, as DNA: TGTGCCAGCAGCGTAGCTTTAGCTAACTATGGCTACACCTTC. Protein sequence: CASSVALANYGYTF. The rearrangement joins TRBV9 to TRBJ1-2; D is undetermined. Germline V gene lookup returns CDR1 SGDLS and CDR2 YYNGEE. Trimming took 0 bases from V and 0 from J, leaving 6 bases between them. The CDR3 has 14 residues. Supplemented by reference TRBV9 and TRBJ1-2, the full variable domain reads DSGVTQTPKHLITATGQRVTLRCSPRSGDLSVYWYQQSLDQGLQFLIQYYNGEERAKGNILERFSAQQFPDLHSELNLSSLELGDSALYFCASSVALANYGYTFGSGTRLTVV.

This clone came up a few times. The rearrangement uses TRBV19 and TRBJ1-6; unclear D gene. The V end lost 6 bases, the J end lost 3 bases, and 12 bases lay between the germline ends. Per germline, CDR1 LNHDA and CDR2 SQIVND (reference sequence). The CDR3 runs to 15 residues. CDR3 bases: TGTGCCAGTAGCGGGGTCTCCCTCTATAATTCACCCCTCCACTTT. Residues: CASSGVSLYNSPLHF.

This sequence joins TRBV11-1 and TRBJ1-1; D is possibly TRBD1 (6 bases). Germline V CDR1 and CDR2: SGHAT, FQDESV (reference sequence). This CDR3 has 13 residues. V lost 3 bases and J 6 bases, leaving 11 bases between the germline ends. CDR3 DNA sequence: TGTGCCAGCAGCTTTAGGGAGGGGGCTGAAGCTTTCTTT. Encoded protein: CASSFREGAEAFF.

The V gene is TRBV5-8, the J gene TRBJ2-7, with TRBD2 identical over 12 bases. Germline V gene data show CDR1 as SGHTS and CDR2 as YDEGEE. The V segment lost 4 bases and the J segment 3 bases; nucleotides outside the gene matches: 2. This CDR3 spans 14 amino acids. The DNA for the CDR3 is TGTGCCAGCAGCCTACTAGCGGGGGGCTACGAGCAGTACTTC. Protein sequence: CASSLLAGGYEQYF.

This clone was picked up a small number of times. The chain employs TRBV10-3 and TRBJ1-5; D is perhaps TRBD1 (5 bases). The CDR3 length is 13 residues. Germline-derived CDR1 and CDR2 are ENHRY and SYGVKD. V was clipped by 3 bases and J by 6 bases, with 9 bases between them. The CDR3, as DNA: TGTGCCATCAGTGACAGGGATAGTCAGCCCCAGCATTTT. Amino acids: CAISDRDSQPQHF.

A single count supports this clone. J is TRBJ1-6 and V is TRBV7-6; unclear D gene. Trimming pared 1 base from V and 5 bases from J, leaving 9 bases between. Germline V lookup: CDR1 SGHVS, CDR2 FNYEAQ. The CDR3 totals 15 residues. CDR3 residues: CASSLVSGDNSPLHF. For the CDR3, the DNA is TGTGCCAGCAGCTTAGTTTCAGGTGATAATTCACCCCTCCACTTT.